Presented here are 12 T cell receptor beta chains from one specimen sequenced in a study of blood T cell repertoires in COVID-19. Assay: immunoSEQ multiplex PCR; the TCRdb copy retains only in-frame clones and omits some. Of 30,000 to 35,000 clones listed, roughly 80% are singletons. Material: peripheral blood. The receptor source for this set is a man aged 50 or older with acute or convalescent COVID-19.

The chain uses TRBV6-1 and TRBJ1-2; 7 positions match TRBD1. Looked up from germline, CDR1 is MNHNS and CDR2 is SASEGT. J lost 5 bases, V lost 4 bases, and 13 bases had no gene match. The CDR3 is 16 residues long. The CDR3 loop reads CASSGRQGDEPYGYTF. CDR3 DNA sequence: TGTGCCAGCAGTGGCCGTCAGGGGGATGAGCCATATGGCTACACCTTC.

The CDR3 DNA is TGTGCCAGCAGCTTAGCGCTAAGGGGTCCCTATAATTCACCCCTCCACTTT. The encoded protein is CASSLALRGPYNSPLHF. The rearrangement uses TRBV7-6 and TRBJ1-6; D possibly corresponds to TRBD1 (5 bases). This CDR3 comprises 17 residues. CDR1 is SGHVS and CDR2 is FNYEAQ in the germline V gene. Trimming removed 0 bases from V and 2 bases from J, with 11 bases in between.

The chain uses TRBV27 and TRBJ2-5, with D possibly matching TRBD2 (5 bases). Trimming pared 0 bases from V and 1 base from J, leaving 9 bases between. Germline CDR1 is MNHEY and CDR2 is SMNVEV (reference sequence). The CDR3 spans 15 residues. CDR3 coding DNA: TGTGCCAGCAGTTTATCGTACGGGATCCAAGAGACCCAGTACTTC. Encoded protein: CASSLSYGIQETQYF.

This clone has a single count. The rearrangement joins TRBV7-8 to TRBJ1-2; the D is unclear. Germline V gene lookup returns CDR1 SGHVS and CDR2 FQNEAQ. CDR3 size: 13 residues. Trimming pared 2 bases from V and 7 bases from J, leaving 11 bases between. The CDR3 region is CASSLKEGSGYTF. CDR3 sequence (DNA): TGTGCCAGCAGCTTAAAAGAGGGATCTGGCTACACCTTC.

The rearrangement joins TRBV14 to TRBJ2-7; 10 bases line up with TRBD2. This CDR3 has 16 residues. Germline values: CDR1 SGHDN, CDR2 FVKESK. V trimming: 3 bases; J trimming: 3 bases; junction bases outside the gene matches: 8. The CDR3, as DNA: TGTGCCAGCAGCCATGCAACTAGCGGGACTTTCTACGAGCAGTACTTC. Translating gives CASSHATSGTFYEQYF.

The V and J genes are TRBV23-1 and TRBJ1-5, with 10 positions matching TRBD1. TRBV23-1 is an ORF, with its function uncertain. Trimming took 9 bases from V and 4 from J; bases not matched to a gene: 21. The CDR3 totals 19 residues. The CDR3 region has the DNA TGCGCCAGTCTTCAAACCGGGACAGGGGATAACCTGCAAAATCAGCCCCAGCATTTT. Translating it yields CASLQTGTGDNLQNQPQHF.

The genes are TRBV6-4 and TRBJ1-2; 12 bases agree with TRBD1. Germline V gives CDR1 MRHNA, CDR2 SNTAGT. The junction had 9 bases not matched to a gene; V was cut back by 6 bases and J by 4 bases. The CDR3 has 16 amino acids. In DNA form, the CDR3 reads TGTGCCAGCAGCCGATCCGGGACAGGGGGCTTCTATGGCTACACCTTC. Protein sequence: CASSRSGTGGFYGYTF.

This chain joins TRBV19 and TRBJ2-4; 9 bases are shared with TRBD2. The junction had 12 bases not matched to a gene; V was cut back by 3 bases and J by 0 bases. In germline, CDR1 is LNHDA, CDR2 SQIVND (reference sequence). The CDR3 runs 19 residues. In DNA form, the CDR3 reads TGTGCCAGTAGTATTCGGCTAGCGGGGAATTACCTAGCCAAAAACATTCAGTACTTC. Its translation is CASSIRLAGNYLAKNIQYF.

The J gene is TRBJ2-2, the V gene TRBV5-1; TRBD2 aligns across 8 bases. In germline, CDR1 is SGHRS, CDR2 YFSETQ. The J segment lost 4 bases and the V segment lost 0 bases, leaving 11 bases of the junction unmatched. CDR3 length: 18 amino acids. CDR3 in amino acids: CASSLARGGGPGTGELFF. CDR3 DNA sequence: TGCGCCAGCAGCTTGGCTCGGGGCGGGGGGCCCGGCACCGGGGAGCTGTTTTTT.

The gene calls are TRBV10-3 and TRBJ2-6, with D perhaps TRBD1 (5 bases). The CDR3 spans 16 residues. The germline CDR1 and CDR2 sequences are ENHRY and SYGVKD. Trimming took off 3 bases at V and 2 bases at J, with 11 bases between the two ends. This chain's CDR3 is CAISDGAETGANVLTF. In DNA, the CDR3 is TGTGCCATCAGTGATGGGGCGGAGACTGGGGCCAACGTCCTGACTTTC.

The chain recombines TRBV12-3 or TRBV12-4 with TRBJ2-7; the D is unclear. The germline V and J ends were trimmed by 6 bases and 1 base, with 10 bases remaining between them. The CDR3 is made up of 13 amino acids. For the CDR3, the DNA is TGTGCCAGCAGCGCAGGAATTTCCTACGAGCAGTACTTC. Encoded protein: CASSAGISYEQYF.

J is TRBJ2-2 and V is TRBV29-1; D gene ambiguous. CDR1 is SQVTM, CDR2 ANQGSEA, per germline. The CDR3 covers 14 residues. V gave up 6 bases and J gave up 1 base, with 12 bases separating them. CDR3 region: CSVCPNQNTGELFF. The CDR3 nucleotides are TGCAGCGTGTGCCCTAACCAGAACACCGGGGAGCTGTTTTTT.